This T cell receptor beta chain was recovered during a study of siplizumab effects on memory and regulatory T cells. The CDR3 sequence is 14 residues long. V lost 3 bases to trimming and J lost 3 bases; unmatched junction nucleotides: 0. Germline V gives CDR1 SGHAT, CDR2 FQNNGV. As regards this clone: Its antigen remains unidentified.

The study, taken as a whole, reports: The mean Treg-derived percentage of mappable alloreactive CD4+ clones was approximately 68% with siplizumab compared with about 27% in controls. Roughly 75-97% of proliferating CD4+ or CD8+ clones lacked a naive or memory phenotype that could be assigned.

Using immunoSEQ multiplex PCR, the repertoire was profiled, and TCRdb retains in-frame clones only, with some absent. This sample has some 110,000 clones, with 90% to 95% found just once. This sequence was found in a human donor in good health. J is TRBJ1-4 and V is TRBV11-2, with 8 bases identical to TRBD1. Sequences were obtained from CD4+ T cells sorted from blood. This CDR3 is CASSLTGANEKLFF. The CDR3 DNA reads as TGTGCCAGCAGCTTGACAGGGGCTAATGAAAAACTGTTTTTT.